The 7 T cell receptor beta chains given below trace back to one sample, sequenced in a study of neurological immune-mediated disorders. TCRdb recomputed calls from the 5' RACE reads with MiXCR, one row per CDR3 protein. The sample has about 55,000 distinct CDR3 sequences, around 3.6% seen once. The specimen sequenced was PBMCs. These receptors all stem from a man aged 25-40 years with multiple sclerosis.

This clonotype was seen at least ten times. The V gene is TRBV5-6, the J gene TRBJ1-5, with no clear D. The germline CDR1 and CDR2 sequences are SGHDT and YYEEEE. V dropped 2 bases and J dropped 4 bases, with 7 bases sitting between them. The CDR3 consists of 13 residues. CDR3 loop: CASSFRPNQPQHF. In nucleotides, the CDR3 is TGTGCCAGCAGCTTCCGGCCGAATCAGCCCCAGCATTTT.

The rearrangement uses TRBV29-1 and TRBJ1-5; maybe TRBD1 (5 bases). V lost 4 bases, J lost 6 bases, and 10 bases lay in between. Germline V gene lookup returns CDR1 SQVTM and CDR2 ANQGSEA. This CDR3 contains 12 residues. CDR3 bases: TGCAGCGTTGCAGGGTACGGTCAGCCCCAGCATTTT. It yields the protein CSVAGYGQPQHF.

This clonotype was seen at least ten times. The J gene is TRBJ2-7, the V gene TRBV5-5; possibly TRBD1 for D (5 bases). The CDR3 runs 16 residues. Trimming removed 0 bases at V and 2 bases at J, with 15 bases between. Germline V gene sequence: CDR1 SGHKS, CDR2 YYEKEE (reference sequence). DNA for the CDR3: TGTGCCAGCAGCTTGGTGTTATCAGGCAGGGCCTACGAGCAGTACTTC. Its protein is CASSLVLSGRAYEQYF.

This clonotype was found many times. The chain couples TRBV9 to TRBJ2-7; 9 positions agree with TRBD1. The germline gives CDR1 SGDLS, CDR2 YYNGEE. The CDR3 length is 14 residues. J gave up 5 bases and V 3 bases, and 6 bases lay outside the gene matches. For the CDR3, the DNA is TGTGCCAGCAGCGCGACAGGGGGGTTTGACGAGCAGTACTTC. It is translated as CASSATGGFDEQYF.

This clonotype was detected many times. V usage is TRBV5-1 and J usage is TRBJ2-7; possible D gene TRBD1, 6 bases. The CDR3 is 12 residues long. CDR1 and CDR2 from the germline V gene are SGHRS and YFSETQ. Trimming took off 4 bases at V and 3 bases at J, with 8 bases between the two ends. The CDR3 sequence is CASSPQGYEQYF. The CDR3, as DNA: TGCGCCAGCAGCCCACAGGGCTACGAGCAGTACTTC.

In its sample, this clonotype was seen many times. V and J are TRBV6-1 and TRBJ1-1; D call uncertain. V lost 8 bases and J lost 8, with 21 bases in between. CDR1 is MNHNS, CDR2 SASEGT, per germline. The CDR3 has 14 residues. CDR3 sequence (DNA): TGTGCCAGCGCACTTATTCCCCGAACAGAGGAAGCTTTCTTT. It translates to CASALIPRTEEAFF.

There are many counts of this clonotype. The V call is TRBV5-1, the J call TRBJ2-7; D uncertain. The CDR3 is made up of 12 amino acids. V was clipped by 1 base and J by 2 bases, with 4 bases between them. Germline V lookup: CDR1 SGHRS, CDR2 YFSETQ. This CDR3 reads CASSLLAYEQYF. CDR3 DNA sequence: TGCGCCAGCAGCTTGTTAGCCTACGAGCAGTACTTC.